These 10 T cell receptor beta chains were sequenced from one sample in a study of OX40 agonist ivuxolimab in advanced cancers. Data came from immunoSEQ multiplex PCR; TCRdb stores just in-frame clones and leaves some out. The sample lists approximately 30,000 clones, about 92% seen once, with 0.8% to 1% in the top ten. The sample in question was CD4+ or CD8+ T cells sorted from blood, obtained in a trial of the OX40 agonist ivuxolimab. The receptors were gathered from an adult with an advanced solid tumor such as melanoma, head and neck, liver or kidney cancer.

In regard to this clone: Relative to the germline gene, one junction end is altered; a read error may explain this. The V call is TRBV5-4, the J call TRBJ2-2; D ambiguous. From germline, CDR1 is SGHNT and CDR2 YYREEE (reference sequence). CDR3 length: 14 residues. CDR3 coding DNA: TGTACCAGCAGGACCCTCTCGAACACCGGGGAGCTGTTTTTT. This codes for CTSRTLSNTGELFF.

Remarks on this clone: Relative to the germline gene, one junction end is altered; a read error may explain this. The chain combines TRBV7-2 with TRBJ2-7, with D possibly being TRBD1 or TRBD2 (6 bases each). Germline loops: CDR1 SGHTA, CDR2 FQGNSA. CDR3 size: 13 residues. The CDR3 DNA is TGTGCCAGCAGCTTCGGGAAAGGGAGGACAGCGCACTTC. As protein: CASSFGKGRTAHF.

The V call is TRBV5-6, the J call TRBJ1-2; 8 bases match TRBD1. The length of the CDR3 is 14 residues. Germline V gene lookup returns CDR1 SGHDT and CDR2 YYEEEE. V lost 4 bases to trimming and J lost 3 bases; unmatched junction nucleotides: 5. The CDR3 DNA reads as TGTGCCAGCAGCATACGGACAGGGTACTATGGCTACACCTTC. Its translation: CASSIRTGYYGYTF.

This clone came up once. The chain combines TRBV28 with TRBJ1-2; D is undetermined. The CDR3 contains 13 residues. The V and J ends lost 7 bases and 7 bases respectively, with 16 bases between them. Germline loops: CDR1 MDHEN, CDR2 SYDVKM. Written as DNA, the CDR3 is TGTGCCAGCACCCCCGAAACGGTTGGTGGCTACACCTTC. This codes for CASTPETVGGYTF.

The V gene is TRBV6-5, the J gene TRBJ1-5, with TRBD1 as a possible D gene (5 bases). Germline V gives CDR1 MNHEY, CDR2 SVGAGI. CDR3 length: 15 amino acids. Deletions cut 5 bases from V and 0 bases from J, with 11 bases between. The CDR3 loop is CASSHQGASNQPQHF. The DNA for the CDR3 is TGTGCCAGCAGTCACCAGGGTGCTAGCAATCAGCCCCAGCATTTT.

The V gene is TRBV5-6, the J gene TRBJ2-7, with TRBD1 as a possible D gene (6 bases). This CDR3 region has 13 residues. With 4 bases removed from V and 1 base from J, the gap between germline ends came to 9 bases. Germline CDR1 SGHDT, CDR2 YYEEEE. The CDR3 sequence is CASSPDRSYEQYF. The CDR3 DNA reads as TGTGCCAGCAGCCCGGACAGATCCTACGAGCAGTACTTC. The full variable domain, completed using reference TRBV5-6 and TRBJ2-7, is DAGVTQSPTHLIKTRGQQVTLRCSPKSGHDTVSWYQQALGQGPQFIFQYYEEEERQRGNFPDRFSGHQFPNYSSELNVNALLLGDSALYLCASSPDRSYEQYFGPGTRLTVT.

The chain employs TRBV5-1 and TRBJ2-5, with 11 nucleotides matching TRBD1. The germline CDR1 and CDR2 sequences are SGHRS and YFSETQ. J was trimmed by 5 bases and V by 7 bases; bases with no gene match: 7. There are 14 residues in the CDR3. The CDR3 DNA reads TGCGCCAGCGGAAGGGACAGGGGGGGCGAGACCCAGTACTTC. It is translated as CASGRDRGGETQYF. The full variable domain, completed using reference TRBV5-1 and TRBJ2-5, is KAGVTQTPRYLIKTRGQQVTLSCSPISGHRSVSWYQQTPGQGLQFLFEYFSETQRNKGNFPGRFSGRQFSNSRSEMNVSTLELGDSALYLCASGRDRGGETQYFGPGTRLLVL.

The chain couples TRBV10-3 to TRBJ1-2; the match to TRBD1 covers 9 bases. Germline V CDR1 and CDR2: ENHRY, SYGVKD. The V and J ends lost 7 bases and 5 bases, in that order; junction bases with no gene match: 11. The CDR3 is made up of 15 amino acids. The CDR3 spells CAITNQDRGVYGYTF. The CDR3 DNA is TGTGCCATCACTAACCAAGACAGGGGGGTATATGGCTACACCTTC.

V is TRBV6-1 and J is TRBJ1-2; TRBD1 aligns across 8 bases. Germline values: CDR1 MNHNS, CDR2 SASEGT. The CDR3 has 15 residues. The junction had 6 bases not matched to a gene; V was cut back by 1 base and J by 5 bases. The CDR3 is CASSEGQGAWYGYTF. CDR3 coding DNA: TGTGCCAGCAGTGAAGGCCAGGGGGCATGGTATGGCTACACCTTC.

V is TRBV28 and J is TRBJ2-3, with D possibly being TRBD1 (6 bases). Germline assignment: CDR1 MDHEN and CDR2 SYDVKM. The CDR3 length is 15 residues. V was pared by 3 bases and J by 3 bases, with 13 bases between. The CDR3 region has the DNA TGTGCCAGCAGTTTCCCTACAGGGCGAACAGATACGCAGTATTTT. Its protein is CASSFPTGRTDTQYF. Combining the CDR3 with reference TRBV28 and TRBJ2-3 gives the whole variable domain DVKVTQSSRYLVKRTGEKVFLECVQDMDHENMFWYRQDPGLGLRLIYFSYDVKMKEKGDIPEGYSVSREKKERFSLILESASTNQTSMYLCASSFPTGRTDTQYFGPGTRLTVL.